This TCR beta chain appears in the sequencing data of a study of vaccination and CD4 T cells after COVID-19. Regarding the study as a whole: Counts of SARS-CoV-2-reactive clonotypes had a median that went from roughly 22 to 38, a nonsignificant change.

An Oncomine TCR Beta short-read assay was used to sequence the DNA from cultured CD4+ T cells. TCRdb re-called the PCR reads through MiXCR, storing one row per CDR3 protein. Of thousands of distinct CDR3 sequences listed, approximately 22% were seen once; the top ten hold 20% to 25%. A few counts support this clonotype. Its specificity is unknown. CDR1 is SNHLY and CDR2 is FYNNEI in the germline V gene. The CDR3 has 15 amino acids. V lost 5 bases, J lost 2 bases, and 15 bases lay in between. The treatment denotes: roughly 10-day PBMC culture with coronavirus spike peptide pools or control peptides (ViraFEST assay).

The chain combines TRBV2 with TRBJ2-5; D might be TRBD2 (6 bases). The sample was CD4+ T cells from blood, cultured in vitro. The receptor comes from a human donor who had recovered from COVID-19. For the CDR3, the DNA is TGTGCCAGCAGTTTTGTTGGGGCGGGGCAAGAGACCCAGTACTTC. Translating gives CASSFVGAGQETQYF.